The TCR beta chain under discussion was sequenced for a study of blood T cell repertoires in COVID-19. In the study overall: The analysed material was cDNA or gDNA that came from T cells, B-cell-depleted T cells, or PBMCs.

This CDR3 has 14 residues. J lost 3 bases, V lost 6 bases, and 6 bases had no gene match. Germline CDR1 is SNHLY and CDR2 is FYNNEI. Profiled with immunoSEQ multiplex PCR; TCRdb holds only in-frame clones, not every one. The data hold a few hundred thousand clones, with 88% observed a single time. Participants had their cohort set by participant-reported clinical history. The sequence derives from a woman aged 25 to 39 who had recovered from COVID-19. The sample taken for sequencing was PBMCs or T cells enriched from blood (not recorded which). This chain joins TRBV2 and TRBJ1-1, with 8 bases matching TRBD1. The CDR3 nucleotides are TGTGCCAGCAGCTACAGGGGGTCCGACACTGAAGCTTTCTTT. Protein sequence: CASSYRGSDTEAFF.